This T cell receptor (beta chain) was found in a study of beta chain features in type 1 diabetes (dated by TCRdb to the late 2010s). As for the study more broadly: Mean age, gender distribution, total cell number and subset yield were not different between patients and healthy donors. Across all samples, approximately 98,000,000 sorted cells were examined, and cell number per subset correlated strongly with RNA yield. The study compared the TCRB repertoires of sorted circulating CD4+ T cell subsets in recently diagnosed type 1 diabetes patients with those in matched healthy donors. Regulatory and stem cell-like memory subsets were isolated from only 8 patients and roughly eight healthy donors, whereas naive and central memory subsets came from all 28 donors. Paper-wide results and their limitations: A moderate but significant shortening of TCRB CDR3 length was observed in type 1 diabetes patients in all four CD4+ subsets. Because cDNA was sequenced instead of genomic DNA, activated cells with high expression could be over-represented, although the groups did not differ in activation or CD3 levels. Naive, central memory and regulatory TCRB repertoires appeared to be more alike among patients than among healthy donors. At VDJ recombination sites, patients with type 1 diabetes made fewer insertions and deleted more nucleotides, a pattern implying thymic rearrangement abnormalities. Only small numbers of individuals were included in the HLA sub-analyses, which left unresolved whether HLA type had any influence on TCRB rearrangement. PCR might favor shorter templates, but patient and control samples were amplified and corrected together, so any skew would affect both groups equally.

Each donor gave one peripheral blood draw, averaging around 120 mL, which was collected into heparinised tubes. A BD FACSAria II and a panel including CD45RO, CCR7, CD25, CD127, CD95 and CD27 were used to sort naive, central memory, regulatory and stem cell-like memory CD4+ T cells. A purity above 98% was achieved for all sorted populations. PBMCs were isolated right away by Lymphoprep density gradient centrifugation and were stained directly, without culture. So that batch effects would be minimized, each experiment stained and sorted samples in pairs, pairing one healthy donor with one patient. The High Capacity cDNA Reverse Transcription Kit was used to reverse transcribe all of the isolated RNA, meaning that expressed TCRB transcripts were what got sequenced. Deep immunoSEQ sequencing was performed on naive, central memory and regulatory T cell samples, with an average of roughly 3.6 million total reads per sample. After sorted cells were lysed in RLT buffer, RNA was extracted with DNase-treated RNeasy Micro or Mini kits, with the choice depending on cell number. To prevent cross-contamination, every cell subset was processed on its own, while patient and healthy donor samples were processed together. TCRB sequences were amplified from cDNA with the immunoSEQ multiplex PCR, producing 87-bp fragments spanning the CDR3 region. Amplicons were sequenced on the Illumina HiSeq platform. The study's own analysis went as follows. Synthetic template baselines were used to correct PCR bias computationally, reads within Hamming distance 2 were collapsed together, and singletons that could not be merged were discarded. Reads were aligned against IMGT to assign V, D and J genes, CDR3 length and insertions or deletions at six rearrangement sites. Within each subset, clonotype counts were normalized to sorted cell number, after which true diversity and Gini coefficients were computed with the tcR R package. The overlap coefficient, calculated on TCRB nucleotide sequences, was used to quantify repertoire sharing. TCRdb re-hosts the immuneACCESS table, in-frame sequences only. Its copies lack some clones; in the studies checked, an unresolved V gene accounts for under half of them, and the cause for the rest is not known. V, J and clone size were drawn from that table, and D and trimming were deduced from the DNA. The sample table lists about 240,000 clones, about 25% of them with a count of one. The ten largest clones represent 4% of the sample.

Concerning this clone itself: There is no known antigen for this receptor. Nothing much larger sits one base from this clone, and base qualities are not available.

From the germline V gene, CDR1 is LGHNA and CDR2 is YSLEER. V is clipped by 4 bases and J by 2 bases, and the sequence between their germline boundaries is 15 bases long. The cysteine opens and the phenylalanine closes a CDR3 of 17 amino acids. The only DNA kept is the CDR3, 51 bases in frame from the first base. The chain is encoded by TRBV4-3 joined to TRBJ2-6; D gene: possibly TRBD2, on 6 matching bases. Sequencing used central memory CD4+ T cells from blood. The receptor comes from a man aged 25 to 45 in good health. The CDR3 region has the sequence CASSPRGGGAGANVLTF. The bases are TGCGCCAGCAGCCCGCGGGGTGGGGGAGCTGGGGCCAACGTCCTGACTTTC.